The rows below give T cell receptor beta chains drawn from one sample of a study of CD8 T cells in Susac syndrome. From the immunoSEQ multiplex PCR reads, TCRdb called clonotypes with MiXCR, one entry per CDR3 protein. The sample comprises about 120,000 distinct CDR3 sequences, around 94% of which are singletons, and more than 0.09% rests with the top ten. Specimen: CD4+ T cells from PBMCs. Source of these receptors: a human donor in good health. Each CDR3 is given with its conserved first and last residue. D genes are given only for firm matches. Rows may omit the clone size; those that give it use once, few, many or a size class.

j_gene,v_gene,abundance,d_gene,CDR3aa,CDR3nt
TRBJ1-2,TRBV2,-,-,CASLLGGGTFNYGYTF,TGTGCCAGCCTACTTGGAGGGGGGACCTTTAACTATGGCTACACCTTC
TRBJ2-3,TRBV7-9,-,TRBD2,CASSPPGLAGGYTDTQYF,TGTGCCAGCAGCCCCCCGGGACTAGCGGGAGGGTACACAGATACGCAGTATTTT
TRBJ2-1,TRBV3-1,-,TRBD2,CASSQDVSGVNEQFF,TGTGCCAGCAGCCAAGACGTTAGCGGGGTGAATGAGCAGTTCTTC
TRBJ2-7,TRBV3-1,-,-,CASSKGNSGSTSYEQYF,TGTGCCAGCAGCAAAGGGAACTCGGGGAGCACGTCCTACGAGCAGTACTTC
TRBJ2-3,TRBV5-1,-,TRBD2,CASSGSGSLSDTQYF,TGCGCCAGCTCCGGCAGCGGGAGTCTTTCAGATACGCAGTATTTT
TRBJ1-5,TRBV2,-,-,CASSYDSNQPQHF,TGTGCCAGCAGTTATGATAGCAATCAGCCCCAGCATTTT
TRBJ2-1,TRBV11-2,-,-,CASSSLSGASYNEQFF,TGTGCCAGCAGCTCCTTAAGCGGAGCCTCCTACAATGAGCAGTTCTTC
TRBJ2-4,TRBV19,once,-,CASSIGGAKNIQYF,TGTGCCAGTAGTATTGGTGGTGCCAAAAACATTCAGTACTTC
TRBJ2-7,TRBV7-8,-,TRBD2,CASSFRLAGGIYEQYF,TGTGCCAGCAGCTTCAGACTAGCGGGAGGAATATACGAGCAGTACTTC
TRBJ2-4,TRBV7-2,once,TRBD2,CASSTGEGLGLAKNIQYF,TGTGCCAGCAGTACAGGAGAGGGACTAGGGTTAGCCAAAAACATTCAGTACTTC
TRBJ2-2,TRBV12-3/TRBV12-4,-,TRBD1,CASSPTPGQGSATGELFF,TGTGCCAGCAGTCCGACGCCGGGACAGGGTAGTGCGACCGGGGAGCTGTTTTTT
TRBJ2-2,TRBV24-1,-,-,CATSDPSTSPTGELFF,TGTGCCACCAGTGATCCATCGACTAGTCCGACTGGGGAGCTGTTTTTT
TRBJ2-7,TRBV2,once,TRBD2,CASKREGRYEQYF,TGTGCCAGCAAGCGGGAGGGCCGGTACGAGCAGTACTTC
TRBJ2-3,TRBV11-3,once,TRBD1,CASSRDRSADTQYF,TGTGCCAGTAGCCGGGACAGGTCTGCAGATACGCAGTATTTT
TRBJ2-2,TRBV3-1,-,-,CASSRDLNTGELFF,TGTGCCAGCAGTAGGGACTTGAACACCGGGGAGCTGTTTTTT
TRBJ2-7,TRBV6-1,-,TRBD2,CASSGTSGFYEQYF,TGTGCCAGCAGTGGCACTAGCGGCTTCTACGAGCAGTACTTC
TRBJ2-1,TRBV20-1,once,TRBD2,CSADGTSGISYNEQFF,TGCAGTGCTGATGGGACTAGCGGGATCTCCTACAATGAGCAGTTCTTC
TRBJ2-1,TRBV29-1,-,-,CSSRRDGNEQFF,TGCAGCTCGCGTAGGGACGGGAATGAGCAGTTCTTC
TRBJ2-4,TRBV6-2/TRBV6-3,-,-,CASGGRAKNIQYF,TGTGCCAGCGGGGGAAGAGCCAAAAACATTCAGTACTTC
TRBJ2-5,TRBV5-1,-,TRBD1,CASSTPGQQETQYF,TGCGCCAGCAGCACGCCGGGACAGCAAGAGACCCAGTACTTC
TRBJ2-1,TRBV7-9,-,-,CASSFAGPTEGEQFF,TGTGCCAGCAGCTTCGCCGGTCCTACCGAGGGTGAGCAGTTCTTC
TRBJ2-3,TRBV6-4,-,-,CASRAGTLTDTQYF,TGTGCCAGCAGGGCCGGGACTTTGACAGATACGCAGTATTTT
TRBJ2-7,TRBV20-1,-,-,CSALAGSKQYF,TGCAGTGCTCTCGCAGGGAGCAAGCAGTACTTC
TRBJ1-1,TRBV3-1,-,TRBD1,CASSQDRDRYTEAFF,TGTGCCAGCAGCCAAGACCGGGACAGATACACTGAAGCTTTCTTT
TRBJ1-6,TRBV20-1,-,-,CSARDTYKEGSSYNSPLHF,TGCAGTGCTAGAGATACCTACAAAGAGGGAAGCTCCTATAATTCACCCCTCCACTTT
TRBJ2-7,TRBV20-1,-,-,CSARDPAGPYEQYF,TGCAGTGCTAGAGATCCGGCTGGACCCTACGAGCAGTACTTC
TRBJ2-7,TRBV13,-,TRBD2,CASSRGTNPPYEQYF,TGTGCCAGCAGCCGCGGGACTAATCCACCCTACGAGCAGTACTTC
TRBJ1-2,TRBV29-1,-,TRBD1,CSVTQGGGYGYTF,TGCAGCGTAACACAGGGGGGTGGCTATGGCTACACCTTC